This note documents a single T cell receptor beta chain sequence. This sample stems from a study of blood T cell repertoires in COVID-19. The ends lost 8 bases at V and 1 base at J; junction bases unmatched: 4. From germline, CDR1 is MNHEY and CDR2 SVGAGI. This CDR3 has 13 residues. Produced via immunoSEQ multiplex PCR; TCRdb's table is partial and in-frame only. The sample carries 90,000 to 150,000 clones, about 80% recorded once. The clonotype was recovered from a woman over 75 with acute or convalescent COVID-19. The sequencing sample was made of peripheral blood. V and J are TRBV6-5 and TRBJ2-7; 8 bases are shared with TRBD1. The CDR3 loop is CASFRTGSYEQYF. CDR3 nucleotides: TGTGCCAGCTTCCGGACAGGGTCCTACGAGCAGTACTTC.